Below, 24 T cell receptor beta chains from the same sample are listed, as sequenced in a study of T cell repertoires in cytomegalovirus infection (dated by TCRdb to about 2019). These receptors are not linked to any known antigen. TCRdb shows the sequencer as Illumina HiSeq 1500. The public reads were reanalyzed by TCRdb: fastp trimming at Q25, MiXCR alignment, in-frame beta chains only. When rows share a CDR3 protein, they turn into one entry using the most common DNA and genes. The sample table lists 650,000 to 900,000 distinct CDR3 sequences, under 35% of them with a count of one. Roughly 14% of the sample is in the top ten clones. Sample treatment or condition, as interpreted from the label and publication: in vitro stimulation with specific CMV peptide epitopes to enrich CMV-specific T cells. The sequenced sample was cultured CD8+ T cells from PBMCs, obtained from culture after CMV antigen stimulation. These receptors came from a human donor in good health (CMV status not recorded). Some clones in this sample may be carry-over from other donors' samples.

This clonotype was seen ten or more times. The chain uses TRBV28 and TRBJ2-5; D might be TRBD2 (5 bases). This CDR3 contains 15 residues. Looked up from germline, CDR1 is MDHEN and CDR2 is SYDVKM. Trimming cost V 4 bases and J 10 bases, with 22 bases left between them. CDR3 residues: CASSSTTGNPRRQYF. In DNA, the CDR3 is TGTGCCAGCAGTTCGACTACCGGGAACCCAAGACGCCAGTACTTC.

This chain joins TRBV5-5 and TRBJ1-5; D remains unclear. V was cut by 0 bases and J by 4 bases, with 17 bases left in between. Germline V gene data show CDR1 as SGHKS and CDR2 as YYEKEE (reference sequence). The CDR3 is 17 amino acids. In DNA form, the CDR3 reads TGTGCCAGCAGCTTGGCCTGGAGGGCGGGGATAAATCAGCCCCAGCATTTT. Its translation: CASSLAWRAGINQPQHF.

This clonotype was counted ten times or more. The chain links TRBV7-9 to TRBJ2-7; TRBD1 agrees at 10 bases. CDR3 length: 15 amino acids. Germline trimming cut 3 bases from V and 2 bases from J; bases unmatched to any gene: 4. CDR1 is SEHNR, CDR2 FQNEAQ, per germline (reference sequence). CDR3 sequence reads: CASSFLGTGAYEQYF. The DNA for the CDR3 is TGTGCCAGCAGCTTCCTCGGGACAGGGGCCTACGAGCAGTACTTC.

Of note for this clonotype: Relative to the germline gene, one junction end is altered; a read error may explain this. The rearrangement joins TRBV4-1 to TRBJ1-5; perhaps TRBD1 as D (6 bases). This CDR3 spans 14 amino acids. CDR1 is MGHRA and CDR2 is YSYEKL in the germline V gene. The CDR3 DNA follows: TGTGCCAGCAGCCAAGAACAGGGTAGCCAGCCCCAGCATTTT. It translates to CASSQEQGSQPQHF.

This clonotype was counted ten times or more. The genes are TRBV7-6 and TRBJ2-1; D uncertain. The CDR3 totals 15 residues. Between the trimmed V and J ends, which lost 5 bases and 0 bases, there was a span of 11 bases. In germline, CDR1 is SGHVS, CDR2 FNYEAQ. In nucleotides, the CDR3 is TGTGCCAGCAGCCCCCCAGGTTACTCCTACAATGAGCAGTTCTTC. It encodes CASSPPGYSYNEQFF.

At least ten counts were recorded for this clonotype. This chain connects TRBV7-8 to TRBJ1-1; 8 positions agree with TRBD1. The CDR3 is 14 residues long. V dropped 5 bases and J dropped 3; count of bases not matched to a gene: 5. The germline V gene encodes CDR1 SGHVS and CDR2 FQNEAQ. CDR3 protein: CASSLGQGYTEAFF. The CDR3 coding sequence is TGTGCCAGCAGCCTAGGACAGGGTTACACTGAAGCTTTCTTT.

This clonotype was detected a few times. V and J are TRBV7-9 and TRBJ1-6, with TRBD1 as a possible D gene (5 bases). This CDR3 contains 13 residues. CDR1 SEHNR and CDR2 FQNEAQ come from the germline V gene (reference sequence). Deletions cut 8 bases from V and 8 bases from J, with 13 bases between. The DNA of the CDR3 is TGTGCCAGCCAATACCCAGGGCATTCACCCCTCCACTTT. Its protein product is CASQYPGHSPLHF. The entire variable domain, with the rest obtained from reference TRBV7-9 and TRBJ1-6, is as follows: DTGVSQNPRHKITKRGQNVTFRCDPISEHNRLYWYRQTLGQGPEFLTYFQNEAQLEKSRLLSDRFSAERPKGSFSTLEIQRTEQGDSAMYLCASQYPGHSPLHFGNGTRLTVT.

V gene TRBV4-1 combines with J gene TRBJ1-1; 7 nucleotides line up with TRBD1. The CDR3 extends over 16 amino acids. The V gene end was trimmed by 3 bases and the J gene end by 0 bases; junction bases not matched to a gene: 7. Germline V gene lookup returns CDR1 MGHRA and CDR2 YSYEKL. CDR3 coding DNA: TGCGCCAGCAGCCACCCCGGGACAGACATGAACACTGAAGCTTTCTTT. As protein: CASSHPGTDMNTEAFF.

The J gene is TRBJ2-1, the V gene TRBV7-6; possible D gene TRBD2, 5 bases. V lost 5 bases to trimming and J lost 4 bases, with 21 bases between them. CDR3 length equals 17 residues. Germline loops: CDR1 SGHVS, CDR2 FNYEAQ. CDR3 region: CASSASGASGGYNEQFF. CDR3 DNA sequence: TGTGCCAGCAGCGCTAGTGGAGCGAGCGGAGGATACAATGAGCAGTTCTTC. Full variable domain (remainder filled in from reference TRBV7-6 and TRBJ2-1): GAGVSQSPRYKVTKRGQDVALRCDPISGHVSLYWYRQALGQGPEFLTYFNYEAQQDKSGLPNDRFSAERPEGSISTLTIQRTEQRDSAMYRCASSASGASGGYNEQFFGPGTRLTVL.

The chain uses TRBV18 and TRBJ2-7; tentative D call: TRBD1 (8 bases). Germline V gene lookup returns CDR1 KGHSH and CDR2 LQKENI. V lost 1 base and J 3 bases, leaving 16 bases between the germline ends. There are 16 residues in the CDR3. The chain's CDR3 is CASSPLQGAGVYEQYF. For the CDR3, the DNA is TGTGCCAGCTCACCACTTCAGGGGGCGGGAGTCTACGAGCAGTACTTC.

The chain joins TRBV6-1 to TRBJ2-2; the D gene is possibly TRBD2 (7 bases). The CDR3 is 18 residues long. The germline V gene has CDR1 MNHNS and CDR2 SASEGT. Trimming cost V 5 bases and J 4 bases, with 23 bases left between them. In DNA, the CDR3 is TGTGCCAGCAGTCTTAACAACGGACGGGGGGCTTTCACCGGGGAGCTGTTTTTT. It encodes CASSLNNGRGAFTGELFF.

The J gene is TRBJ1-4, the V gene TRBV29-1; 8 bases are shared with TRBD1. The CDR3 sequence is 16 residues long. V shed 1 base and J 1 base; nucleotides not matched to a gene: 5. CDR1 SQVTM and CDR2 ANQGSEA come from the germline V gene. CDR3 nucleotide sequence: TGCAGCGTTGAAGGAGTGACAGGGGTAACTAATGAAAAACTGTTTTTT. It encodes CSVEGVTGVTNEKLFF.

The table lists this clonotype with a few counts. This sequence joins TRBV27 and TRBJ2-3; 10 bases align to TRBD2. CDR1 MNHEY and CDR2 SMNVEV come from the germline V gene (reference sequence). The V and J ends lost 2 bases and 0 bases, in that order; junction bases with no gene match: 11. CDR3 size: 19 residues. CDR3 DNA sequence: TGTGCCAGCAGTTTACCCCCCCTAGCGGGGGACACTAGCACAGATACGCAGTATTTT. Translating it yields CASSLPPLAGDTSTDTQYF.

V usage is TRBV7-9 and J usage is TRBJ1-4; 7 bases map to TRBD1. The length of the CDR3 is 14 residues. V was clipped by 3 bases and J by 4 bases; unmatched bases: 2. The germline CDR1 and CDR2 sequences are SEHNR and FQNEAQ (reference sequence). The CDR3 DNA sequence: TGTGCCAGCAGCTTCCGGGACAGTAATGAAAAACTGTTTTTT. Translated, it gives CASSFRDSNEKLFF. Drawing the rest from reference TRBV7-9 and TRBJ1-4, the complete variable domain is DTGVSQNPRHKITKRGQNVTFRCDPISEHNRLYWYRQTLGQGPEFLTYFQNEAQLEKSRLLSDRFSAERPKGSFSTLEIQRTEQGDSAMYLCASSFRDSNEKLFFGSGTQLSVL.

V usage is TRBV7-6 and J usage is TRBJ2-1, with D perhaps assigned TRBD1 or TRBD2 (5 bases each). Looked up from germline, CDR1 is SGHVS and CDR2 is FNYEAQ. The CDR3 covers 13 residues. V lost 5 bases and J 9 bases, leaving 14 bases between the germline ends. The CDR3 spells CASSQSLGVEQFF. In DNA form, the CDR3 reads TGTGCCAGCAGCCAATCCCTGGGGGTTGAGCAGTTCTTC.

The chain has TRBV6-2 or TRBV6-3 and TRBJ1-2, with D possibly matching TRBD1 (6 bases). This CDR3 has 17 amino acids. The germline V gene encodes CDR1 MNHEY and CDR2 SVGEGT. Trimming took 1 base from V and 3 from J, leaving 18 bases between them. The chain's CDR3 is CASSYFDRTAADYGYTF. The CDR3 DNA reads TGTGCCAGCAGTTACTTCGACAGGACGGCAGCAGACTATGGCTACACCTTC.

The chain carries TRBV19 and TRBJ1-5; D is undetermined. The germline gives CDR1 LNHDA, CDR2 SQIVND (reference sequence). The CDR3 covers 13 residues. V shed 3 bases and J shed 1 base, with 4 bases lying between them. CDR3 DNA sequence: TGTGCCAGTAGTATGGTCAGCAATCAGCCCCAGCATTTT. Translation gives CASSMVSNQPQHF.

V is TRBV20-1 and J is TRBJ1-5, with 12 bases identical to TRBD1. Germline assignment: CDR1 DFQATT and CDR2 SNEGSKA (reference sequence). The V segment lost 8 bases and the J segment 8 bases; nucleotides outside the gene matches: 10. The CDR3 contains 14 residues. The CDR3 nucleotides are TGCAGTATCCCCGGGACAGGGGGCGCGGAGCCCCAGCATTTT. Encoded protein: CSIPGTGGAEPQHF.

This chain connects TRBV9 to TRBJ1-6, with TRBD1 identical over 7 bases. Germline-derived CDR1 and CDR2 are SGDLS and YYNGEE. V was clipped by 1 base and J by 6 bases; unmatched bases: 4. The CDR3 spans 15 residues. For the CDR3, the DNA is TGTGCCAGCAGCGTAAGCACAGGGGCTAATTCACCCCTCCACTTT. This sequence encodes CASSVSTGANSPLHF.

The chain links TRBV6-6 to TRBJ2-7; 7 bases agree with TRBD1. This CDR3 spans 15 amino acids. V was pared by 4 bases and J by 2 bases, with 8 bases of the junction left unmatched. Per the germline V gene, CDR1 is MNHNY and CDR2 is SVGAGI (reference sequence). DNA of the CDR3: TGTGCCAGCAGTTTATCAAAGGGGGCCACCTACGAGCAGTACGTC. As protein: CASSLSKGATYEQYV.

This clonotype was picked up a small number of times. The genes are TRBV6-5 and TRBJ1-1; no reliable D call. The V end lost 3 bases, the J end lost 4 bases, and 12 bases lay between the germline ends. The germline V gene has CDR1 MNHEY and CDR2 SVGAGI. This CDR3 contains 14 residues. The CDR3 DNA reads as TGTGCCAGCAGTTATACAGCGGGGAGCACTGAAGCTTTCTTT. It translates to CASSYTAGSTEAFF.

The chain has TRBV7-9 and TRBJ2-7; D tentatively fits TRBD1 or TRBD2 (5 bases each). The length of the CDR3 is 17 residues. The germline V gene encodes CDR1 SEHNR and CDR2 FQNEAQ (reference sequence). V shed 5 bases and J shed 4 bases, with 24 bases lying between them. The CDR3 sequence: CASSPDPPSRDPYEQYF. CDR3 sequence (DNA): TGTGCCAGCAGCCCCGACCCCCCATCCCGGGACCCTTACGAGCAGTACTTC.

CDR3: CSAITPGLRGTGELFF. The CDR3 nucleotides read TGCAGCGCCATCACTCCGGGACTCAGGGGCACCGGGGAGCTGTTTTTT. The genes are TRBV29-1 and TRBJ2-2; the D call may be TRBD1 or TRBD2 (6 bases each). V was shortened by 7 bases and J by 4 bases, with 22 bases between the two germline ends. The CDR3 runs to 16 residues. CDR1 and CDR2 from the germline V gene are SQVTM and ANQGSEA.

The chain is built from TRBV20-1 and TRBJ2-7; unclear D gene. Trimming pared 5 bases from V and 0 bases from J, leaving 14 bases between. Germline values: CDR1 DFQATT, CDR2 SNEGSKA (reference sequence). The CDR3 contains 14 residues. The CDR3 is CSAFGPVSSYEQYF. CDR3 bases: TGCAGTGCTTTCGGTCCGGTCAGCTCCTACGAGCAGTACTTC.